The 30 T cell receptor beta chains below come from one sample, sequenced in a study of blood T cell repertoires in COVID-19. Assay: immunoSEQ multiplex PCR; the TCRdb copy retains only in-frame clones and omits some. Altogether about 130,000 clones are present, roughly 84% being singletons, with the ten largest covering around 1.4%. Sequenced material: peripheral blood. Receptors were obtained from a man in his sixties with acute or convalescent COVID-19.

V and J are TRBV6-1 and TRBJ1-2; D unclear. Trimming took 0 bases from V and 4 from J, leaving 6 bases between them. Looked up from germline, CDR1 is MNHNS and CDR2 is SASEGT. This CDR3 is 13 amino acids long. Written as DNA, the CDR3 is TGTGCCAGCAGTGAAGCCGCAGTCTATGGCTACACCTTC. This translates into CASSEAAVYGYTF.

J is TRBJ2-3 and V is TRBV9; tentative D call: TRBD1 (7 bases). This CDR3 contains 14 residues. CDR1 and CDR2 (germline): SGDLS, YYNGEE. V was trimmed by 3 bases and J by 4 bases, leaving 12 bases between them. The CDR3 here is CASSAGGGPDTQYF. The CDR3 DNA is TGTGCCAGCAGCGCAGGAGGGGGCCCAGATACGCAGTATTTT.

This clone appeared once. V is TRBV7-2 and J is TRBJ2-5; 10 bases align to TRBD2. The germline V gene has CDR1 SGHTA and CDR2 FQGNSA. This CDR3 is built from 14 residues. The ends lost 6 bases at V and 5 bases at J; junction bases unmatched: 6. DNA of the CDR3: TGTGCCAGCAGTGTTAGCGGGGGGTGGGAGACCCAGTACTTC. It yields the protein CASSVSGGWETQYF.

The chain couples TRBV11-2 to TRBJ1-3; no definite D call. The CDR3 consists of 15 residues. Germline V gene lookup returns CDR1 SGHAT and CDR2 FQNNGV. V lost 6 bases and J 8 bases, leaving 20 bases between the germline ends. The CDR3 sequence is CASRPGGRNPHTIYF. The CDR3, as DNA: TGTGCCAGCAGACCAGGTGGGCGAAACCCCCACACCATATATTTT.

This clone was picked up a small number of times. This rearrangement joins TRBV15 to TRBJ2-7; 8 bases line up with TRBD2. Germline CDR1 LNHNV, CDR2 YYDKDF (reference sequence). Losses at the gene ends were 0 bases for V and 1 base for J; bases not matched to a gene: 5. CDR3 length equals 16 residues. The CDR3 is CATSRDLTSASYEQYF. The DNA for the CDR3 is TGTGCCACCAGCAGAGATCTGACTAGCGCATCCTACGAGCAGTACTTC.

This clone has only one observation. This chain links TRBV19 with TRBJ1-1; 10 bases match TRBD1. Germline CDR1 is LNHDA and CDR2 is SQIVND (reference sequence). Unmatched junction bases numbered 13, after V lost 5 bases and J lost 4 bases. This CDR3 has 17 residues. This chain's CDR3 is CASSPGTGAQYTTEAFF. The CDR3 bases are TGTGCCAGTAGTCCCGGGACAGGGGCTCAGTATACCACTGAAGCTTTCTTT.

The chain combines TRBV5-1 with TRBJ2-7; TRBD1 aligns across 8 bases. The CDR3 has 15 residues. V shed 4 bases and J 1 base; nucleotides not matched to a gene: 7. Germline V lookup: CDR1 SGHRS, CDR2 YFSETQ. In nucleotides, the CDR3 is TGCGCCAGCAGCCGAGGACAGGGCTTTTCCTACGAGCAGTACTTC. It codes for CASSRGQGFSYEQYF. The full variable domain, completed using reference TRBV5-1 and TRBJ2-7, is KAGVTQTPRYLIKTRGQQVTLSCSPISGHRSVSWYQQTPGQGLQFLFEYFSETQRNKGNFPGRFSGRQFSNSRSEMNVSTLELGDSALYLCASSRGQGFSYEQYFGPGTRLTVT.

The V gene is TRBV3-1 (or the pseudogene TRBV3-2), the J gene TRBJ2-5; TRBD2 aligns across 8 bases. With 6 bases clipped from V and 5 bases from J, the junction kept 8 bases outside the gene matches. CDR3 length: 14 residues. Looked up from germline, CDR1 is LGHDT and CDR2 is YNNKEL (reference sequence). The CDR3 nucleotides are TGTGCCAGCAGGCCAGGGACGGGGGGGGAGACCCAGTACTTC. Protein: CASRPGTGGETQYF.

The chain joins TRBV5-1 to TRBJ2-5; D call uncertain. From germline, CDR1 is SGHRS and CDR2 YFSETQ. V was shortened by 0 bases and J by 3 bases, with 12 bases between the two germline ends. CDR3 length: 15 amino acids. CDR3 in DNA: TGCGCCAGCAGCTTGGTGCTAGGCGGCGAAGAGACCCAGTACTTC. Its protein is CASSLVLGGEETQYF. Based on the CDR3 plus reference TRBV5-1 and TRBJ2-5, the full variable domain is KAGVTQTPRYLIKTRGQQVTLSCSPISGHRSVSWYQQTPGQGLQFLFEYFSETQRNKGNFPGRFSGRQFSNSRSEMNVSTLELGDSALYLCASSLVLGGEETQYFGPGTRLLVL.

The chain has TRBV9 and TRBJ2-2; 7 bases line up with TRBD2. Germline V gene lookup returns CDR1 SGDLS and CDR2 YYNGEE. This CDR3 has 15 amino acids. V lost 1 base and J lost 3; bases outside the gene matches: 3. CDR3 sequence (DNA): TGTGCCAGCAGCGTAATGGCGGGAGACACCGGGGAGCTGTTTTTT. The encoded protein is CASSVMAGDTGELFF.

This clone was detected only once. The rearrangement uses TRBV19 and TRBJ2-5; weak D call: TRBD1 (5 bases). CDR3 length equals 13 residues. CDR1 and CDR2 from the germline V gene are LNHDA and SQIVND (reference sequence). With 1 base removed from V and 10 bases from J, the gap between germline ends came to 13 bases. This chain's CDR3 is CASSIGTRSNQYF. In nucleotides, the CDR3 is TGTGCCAGTAGTATAGGGACACGCTCTAACCAGTACTTC.

This chain links TRBV10-1 with TRBJ2-5; D uncertain. Germline loops: CDR1 WNHNN, CDR2 SYGVQD (reference sequence). The V and J ends lost 2 bases and 2 bases respectively, with 15 bases between them. The CDR3 loop spans 16 amino acids. DNA of the CDR3: TGCGCCAGCAGTGAGGGTCCGCAGGCCCCTCAAGAGACCCAGTACTTC. It translates to CASSEGPQAPQETQYF.

The chain couples TRBV10-3 to TRBJ2-2; TRBD2 might be the D (6 bases). V lost 3 bases to trimming and J lost 5 bases, with 7 bases between them. The CDR3 extends over 13 amino acids. Germline CDR1 and CDR2: ENHRY and SYGVKD. The CDR3 loop is CAISERETGELFF. CDR3 DNA sequence: TGTGCCATCAGTGAACGGGAGACCGGGGAGCTGTTTTTT.

The genes are TRBV19 and TRBJ2-7, with TRBD1 matching over 7 bases. The junction had 6 bases not matched to a gene; V was cut back by 3 bases and J by 7 bases. There are 13 residues in the CDR3. Germline V gene data show CDR1 as LNHDA and CDR2 as SQIVND (reference sequence). The chain's CDR3 is CASSINRGDEQYF. DNA for the CDR3: TGTGCCAGTAGTATCAACAGGGGAGATGAGCAGTACTTC.

V and J are TRBV7-6 and TRBJ2-5, with TRBD2 as a possible D gene (5 bases). The germline V gene encodes CDR1 SGHVS and CDR2 FNYEAQ. V was pared by 6 bases and J by 4 bases, with 12 bases between. CDR3 length: 13 amino acids. Here the CDR3 DNA reads TGTGCCAGCAGTCTAGGGAGTGGAGAGACCCAGTACTTC. Translating it yields CASSLGSGETQYF.

The chain is built from TRBV6-5 and TRBJ2-5, with 8 bases matching TRBD2. CDR3 length equals 15 residues. The V and J ends lost 6 bases and 1 base, in that order; junction bases with no gene match: 7. CDR1 is MNHEY, CDR2 SVGAGI, per germline. The CDR3 nucleotides read TGTGCCAGCAGCCCACAGCGGGGGACCCAAGAGACCCAGTACTTC. Protein: CASSPQRGTQETQYF.

For the CDR3, the DNA is TGTGCCAGCGGTCGGGACGGGACAGGGCAGTACTTC. The encoded protein is CASGRDGTGQYF. The chain has TRBV5-4 and TRBJ2-7; 8 bases are a match to TRBD1. V lost 7 bases to trimming and J lost 9 bases; unmatched junction nucleotides: 9. Germline V lookup: CDR1 SGHNT, CDR2 YYREEE (reference sequence). CDR3 size: 12 residues.

This chain connects TRBV19 to TRBJ2-2, with 11 bases lining up with TRBD2. Trimming took 2 bases from V and 4 from J; bases not matched to a gene: 6. CDR1 is LNHDA, CDR2 SQIVND, per germline (reference sequence). CDR3 length: 17 amino acids. CDR3 in amino acids: CASSIWGTSGGTGELFF. The DNA for the CDR3 is TGTGCCAGTAGTATATGGGGGACTAGCGGCGGCACCGGGGAGCTGTTTTTT.

This chain links TRBV18 with TRBJ1-1; tentatively, D is TRBD1 (6 bases). This CDR3 spans 14 amino acids. V dropped 3 bases and J dropped 3 bases, with 11 bases sitting between them. The germline gives CDR1 KGHSH, CDR2 LQKENI. This CDR3 reads CASSPNSGDTEAFF. CDR3 bases: TGTGCCAGCTCACCGAACTCAGGGGACACTGAAGCTTTCTTT.

The V call is TRBV3-1 (or the pseudogene TRBV3-2), the J call TRBJ1-1; D is unclear. V lost 4 bases to trimming and J lost 0 bases, with 6 bases between them. The CDR3 contains 13 residues. CDR1 is LGHDT and CDR2 is YNNKEL in the germline V gene (reference sequence). DNA of the CDR3: TGTGCCAGCAGCCCCCAGATGAACACTGAAGCTTTCTTT. Amino acids: CASSPQMNTEAFF.

V is TRBV19 and J is TRBJ2-2; D is perhaps TRBD2 (6 bases). The CDR3 sequence is 14 residues long. CDR1 and CDR2 (germline): LNHDA, SQIVND (reference sequence). V was trimmed by 9 bases and J by 5 bases, leaving 16 bases between them. The CDR3 here is CASNEAGMTGELFF. For the CDR3, the DNA is TGTGCCAGCAATGAGGCGGGAATGACCGGGGAGCTGTTTTTT.

This chain uses TRBV6-5 with TRBJ1-1; 8 positions agree with TRBD1. CDR1 MNHEY and CDR2 SVGAGI come from the germline V gene. This CDR3 has 15 residues. The junction had 6 bases not matched to a gene; V was cut back by 5 bases and J by 1 base. The CDR3 region is CASSIGQGGNTEAFF. CDR3 bases: TGTGCCAGCAGTATTGGACAGGGCGGGAACACTGAAGCTTTCTTT.

V is TRBV27 and J is TRBJ1-2, with D tentatively TRBD1 (5 bases). The germline gives CDR1 MNHEY, CDR2 SMNVEV (reference sequence). This CDR3 is 17 amino acids long. The ends were cut back, 3 bases at V and 7 bases at J, with 24 bases in the middle. CDR3 protein: CASSFLPTWGGDGGYTF. In nucleotides, the CDR3 is TGTGCCAGCAGTTTTTTACCAACCTGGGGGGGAGATGGTGGCTACACCTTC.

The gene calls are TRBV10-3 and TRBJ2-2; 8 bases agree with TRBD2. The CDR3 runs 15 residues. With V trimmed by 4 bases and J by 0 bases, 1 base remained unmatched. The germline CDR1 and CDR2 sequences are ENHRY and SYGVKD. The CDR3 DNA reads as TGTGCCATCAGTGCTAGCGGGTCGAACACCGGGGAGCTGTTTTTT. Translation: CAISASGSNTGELFF.

The chain links TRBV5-4 to TRBJ2-1; 9 nucleotides align to TRBD2. In germline, CDR1 is SGHNT, CDR2 YYREEE (reference sequence). V was clipped by 4 bases and J by 4 bases; unmatched bases: 6. The CDR3 consists of 15 residues. The CDR3 loop is CASSPGLATYNEQFF. The CDR3 DNA reads TGTGCCAGCAGCCCGGGACTAGCCACGTACAATGAGCAGTTCTTC. Combining the CDR3 with reference TRBV5-4 and TRBJ2-1 gives the whole variable domain ETGVTQSPTHLIKTRGQQVTLRCSSQSGHNTVSWYQQALGQGPQFIFQYYREEENGRGNFPPRFSGLQFPNYSSELNVNALELDDSALYLCASSPGLATYNEQFFGPGTRLTVL.

This clone was seen only once. The V call is TRBV27, the J call TRBJ1-1, with TRBD1 identical over 8 bases. The CDR3 extends over 14 amino acids. Germline loops: CDR1 MNHEY, CDR2 SMNVEV (reference sequence). V was pared by 4 bases and J by 6 bases, with 7 bases of the junction left unmatched. DNA of the CDR3: TGTGCCAGCAGTTGGGCAGGGGGCAACGCTGAAGCTTTCTTT. Amino acids: CASSWAGGNAEAFF.

The chain is built from TRBV27 and TRBJ2-3, with D possibly being TRBD1 (5 bases). The CDR3 sequence is 15 residues long. The V end was cut by 1 base, the J end by 2 bases, with 10 bases between. Germline V lookup: CDR1 MNHEY, CDR2 SMNVEV (reference sequence). CDR3 nucleotides: TGTGCCAGCAGTTTATTTGGACATTCCACAGATACGCAGTATTTT. Translating it yields CASSLFGHSTDTQYF.

The genes are TRBV5-6 and TRBJ1-3, with D uncertain. The CDR3 extends over 15 amino acids. V dropped 0 bases and J dropped 2 bases, with 9 bases sitting between them. Germline values: CDR1 SGHDT, CDR2 YYEEEE. Written as DNA, the CDR3 is TGTGCCAGCAGCTTGGGGCAGTCGCCTGGAAACACCATATATTTT. Residues: CASSLGQSPGNTIYF.

This clone has a single count. The chain employs TRBV12-3 or TRBV12-4 and TRBJ2-1; possible D gene TRBD1, 5 bases. CDR3 size: 13 residues. Between the trimmed V and J ends, which lost 6 bases and 7 bases, there was a span of 13 bases. CDR3 sequence: CASSLGLGNEQFF. The CDR3 nucleotides are TGTGCCAGCAGCTTGGGGCTGGGGAATGAGCAGTTCTTC.

The chain links TRBV6-5 to TRBJ1-2; 8 bases line up with TRBD1. The CDR3 contains 15 residues. The J segment lost 8 bases and the V segment lost 8 bases, leaving 16 bases of the junction unmatched. CDR1 is MNHEY, CDR2 SVGAGI, per germline. CDR3 protein: CASSSSQGALGGYTF. In nucleotides, the CDR3 is TGTGCCAGCTCGTCCTCGCAGGGGGCGCTTGGGGGCTACACCTTC.